This T cell receptor (beta chain) came from a study of CD4 T cells in relation to SARS-CoV-2 and coronaviruses. Details on this clone: Its antigen remains unknown.

CD4+ T cells from unexposed donors were obtained before the COVID-19 pandemic (2011-2018). CD4+ T cells were isolated from the cells after around 9 days of culture. Unexposed-donor CD4+ T cells were probed with SARS-CoV-2 S/N and four cold-coronavirus spikes, cells permitting. Some clones are missing from TCRdb's copy, which holds only in-frame ones; the method was immunoSEQ multiplex PCR. The sample consists of about 11,000 clones, 75% to 85% of them appearing once. Trimming removed 0 bases from V and 4 bases from J, with 5 bases in between. This CDR3 is built from 13 residues. Per germline, CDR1 SGHTA and CDR2 FQGNSA. Study results and limitations: Around 60% of donors had memory CD4+ clonotypes crossrecognizing SARS-CoV-2 and common cold coronavirus spike.

Sequenced: CD4+ T cells from PBMCs, cultured in vitro. The TCR sequence derives from a human donor in good health. V gene TRBV7-2 combines with J gene TRBJ2-3; D may be TRBD1 (5 bases). The CDR3 loop reads CASSLARADTQYF. The CDR3 region has the DNA TGTGCCAGCAGCTTAGCCAGGGCAGATACGCAGTATTTT. Drawing the rest from reference TRBV7-2 and TRBJ2-3, the complete variable domain is GAGVSQSPSNKVTEKGKDVELRCDPISGHTALYWYRQSLGQGLEFLIYFQGNSAPDKSGLPSDRFSAERTGGSVSTLTIQRTQQEDSAVYLCASSLARADTQYFGPGTRLTVL.